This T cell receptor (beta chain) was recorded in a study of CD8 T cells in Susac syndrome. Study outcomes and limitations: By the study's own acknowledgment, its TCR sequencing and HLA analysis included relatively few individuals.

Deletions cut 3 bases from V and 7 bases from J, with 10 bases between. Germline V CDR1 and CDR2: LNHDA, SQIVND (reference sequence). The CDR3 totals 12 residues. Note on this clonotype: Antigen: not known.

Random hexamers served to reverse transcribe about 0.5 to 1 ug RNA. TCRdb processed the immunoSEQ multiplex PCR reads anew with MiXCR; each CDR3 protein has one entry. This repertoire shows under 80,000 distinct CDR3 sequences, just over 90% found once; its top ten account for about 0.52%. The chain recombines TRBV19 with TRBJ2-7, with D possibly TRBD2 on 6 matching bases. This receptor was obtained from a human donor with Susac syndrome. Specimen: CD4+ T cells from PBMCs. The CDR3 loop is CASSMEGREQYF. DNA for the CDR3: TGTGCCAGTAGTATGGAGGGTCGTGAGCAGTACTTC.